Listed here are 32 T cell receptor beta chains from one sample, sequenced in a study of blood T cell repertoires in COVID-19. The repertoire was sequenced with immunoSEQ multiplex PCR; TCRdb's copy has only in-frame clones and lacks some. The sample records about 200,000 clones, roughly 86% being singletons. What was sequenced was peripheral blood. The origin of the receptors is a man aged 55 to 70 with acute or convalescent COVID-19.

V usage is TRBV10-3 and J usage is TRBJ2-1, with 8 positions matching TRBD1. Germline lookup yields CDR1 ENHRY and CDR2 SYGVKD. J gave up 6 bases and V 6 bases, and 10 bases lay outside the gene matches. CDR3 size: 15 residues. The CDR3 region is CAIRGSGGSGNEQFF. The CDR3 DNA is TGTGCCATCAGGGGTTCAGGGGGCAGTGGCAATGAGCAGTTCTTC.

The chain links TRBV6-5 to TRBJ2-3, with TRBD2 matching 7 bases. J gave up 8 bases and V 6 bases, and 11 bases lay outside the gene matches. Germline assignment: CDR1 MNHEY and CDR2 SVGAGI. The CDR3 sequence is 14 residues long. This CDR3 is CASSRTRAVGTQYF. The CDR3 DNA sequence: TGTGCCAGCAGCCGGACTAGAGCGGTGGGTACGCAGTATTTT.

V is TRBV6-4 and J is TRBJ2-3, with D possibly being TRBD2 (6 bases). The length of the CDR3 is 15 residues. V was trimmed by 3 bases and J by 1 base, leaving 11 bases between them. CDR1 and CDR2 from the germline V gene are MRHNA and SNTAGT. The CDR3 nucleotides read TGTGCCAGCAGTGAGGGGGGACCCGGCACAGATACGCAGTATTTT. As protein: CASSEGGPGTDTQYF.

V gene TRBV11-2 combines with J gene TRBJ2-2; 7 bases match TRBD2. CDR3 size: 14 residues. Germline CDR1 is SGHAT and CDR2 is FQNNGV. Trimming at V came to 5 bases and at J to 5 bases, leaving 5 bases not matched to a gene. Here the CDR3 reads CASSPGLRTGELFF. The CDR3 region has the DNA TGTGCCAGCAGCCCGGGACTAAGGACCGGGGAGCTGTTTTTT.

The DNA for the CDR3 is TGCGCCAGCAGCCGATTAGGGACAGGGGCTCTAGATAATTCACCCCTCCACTTT. Translation gives CASSRLGTGALDNSPLHF. The chain joins TRBV4-1 to TRBJ1-6, with 10 bases aligning to TRBD1. In germline, CDR1 is MGHRA, CDR2 YSYEKL. The CDR3 runs 18 residues. Germline trimming cut 4 bases from V and 5 bases from J; bases unmatched to any gene: 11.

The V gene is TRBV15, the J gene TRBJ1-1; weak D call: TRBD1 (6 bases). The V end was cut by 4 bases, the J end by 2 bases, with 11 bases between. Germline V lookup: CDR1 LNHNV, CDR2 YYDKDF (reference sequence). This CDR3 has 14 amino acids. In nucleotides, the CDR3 is TGTGCCACCAGCACTAACAGGGTCAACACTGAAGCTTTCTTT. It yields the protein CATSTNRVNTEAFF.

The chain combines TRBV11-2 with TRBJ1-4; TRBD1 aligns across 7 bases. Looked up from germline, CDR1 is SGHAT and CDR2 is FQNNGV. This CDR3 contains 15 residues. Trimming took 5 bases from V and 8 from J; bases not matched to a gene: 11. This chain's CDR3 is CASSPRQGIGEKLFF. The CDR3 DNA follows: TGTGCCAGCAGCCCCCGACAGGGCATAGGCGAAAAACTGTTTTTT.

The chain recombines TRBV13 with TRBJ2-1, with TRBD2 matching 15 bases. The germline gives CDR1 PRHDT, CDR2 FYEKMQ (reference sequence). J gave up 5 bases and V 5 bases, and 7 bases lay outside the gene matches. This CDR3 region has 17 residues. CDR3 bases: TGTGCCAGCAGCCTCCCGGGACTAGCGGGGGGTAACAATGAGCAGTTCTTC. This translates into CASSLPGLAGGNNEQFF.

The chain recombines TRBV3-1 (or the pseudogene TRBV3-2) with TRBJ2-5; 12 bases agree with TRBD2. Trimming removed 6 bases from V and 5 bases from J; junction bases left unmatched: 7. CDR3 length: 15 residues. The V gene's germline CDR1 is LGHDT and CDR2 YNNKEL (reference sequence). The CDR3 loop reads CASSILAGGRETQYF. DNA for the CDR3: TGTGCCAGCAGTATACTAGCGGGGGGCCGGGAGACCCAGTACTTC.

The V call is TRBV24-1, the J call TRBJ1-5; weak D call: TRBD1 (6 bases). This CDR3 has 16 residues. CDR1 KGHDR and CDR2 SFDVKD come from the germline V gene. V was shortened by 0 bases and J by 0 bases, with 8 bases between the two germline ends. CDR3 in amino acids: CATSDLQGNSNQPQHF. In DNA form, the CDR3 reads TGTGCCACCAGTGATTTGCAGGGGAATAGCAATCAGCCCCAGCATTTT.

CDR3 region: CASSKGQGSSYEQYF. In DNA, the CDR3 is TGTGCCAGCAGCAAAGGCCAGGGGAGCTCCTACGAGCAGTACTTC. The rearrangement joins TRBV21-1 to TRBJ2-7; the DNA was not compared with TRBD1, the D call given in the table. TRBV21-1 is shown as a pseudogene. The CDR3 totals 15 residues.

The count of this clone is one. The chain couples TRBV30 to TRBJ2-3; 8 nucleotides agree with TRBD1. Trimming removed 0 bases from V and 4 bases from J; junction bases left unmatched: 9. CDR3 length: 16 residues. CDR1 is GTSNPN, CDR2 SVGIG, per germline (reference sequence). The CDR3, as DNA: TGTGCCTGGAGTGTATTTACAGGGGGATTAGCAGATACGCAGTATTTT. Translating gives CAWSVFTGGLADTQYF.

This chain links TRBV12-3 or TRBV12-4 with TRBJ1-1; D perhaps matches TRBD1 (6 bases). There are 12 residues in the CDR3. Trimming removed 6 bases at V and 2 bases at J, with 7 bases between. This CDR3 is CASRGQNTEAFF. The CDR3 bases are TGTGCCAGCAGGGGACAAAACACTGAAGCTTTCTTT.

This clone was observed a single time. CDR3 DNA sequence: TGTGCCAGCAGTGAAACCTGGAGGCAAGATACGCAGTATTTT. Translation: CASSETWRQDTQYF. The chain joins TRBV6-1 to TRBJ2-3, with D possibly being TRBD2 (5 bases). Germline V gives CDR1 MNHNS, CDR2 SASEGT. With 2 bases removed from V and 5 bases from J, the gap between germline ends came to 11 bases. The CDR3 runs 14 residues.

The chain links TRBV24-1 to TRBJ1-2; D is possibly TRBD1 (6 bases). Trimming shortened V by 3 bases and J by 8 bases, and 15 bases separated the two germline ends. The CDR3 runs 14 residues. In germline, CDR1 is KGHDR, CDR2 SFDVKD. CDR3 amino acids: CATSDRTGSRGYTF. In nucleotides, the CDR3 is TGTGCCACCAGTGATCGTACAGGGAGCAGAGGCTACACCTTC.

The rearrangement uses TRBV5-5 and TRBJ1-2; unclear D gene. Trimming left V 0 bases short and J 3 bases short, with 6 bases between. The CDR3 sequence is 13 residues long. CDR1 and CDR2 from the germline V gene are SGHKS and YYEKEE (reference sequence). In DNA form, the CDR3 reads TGTGCCAGCAGCTTGGACGGGGACTATGGCTACACCTTC. Its translation is CASSLDGDYGYTF.

This clone was picked up many times. The genes are TRBV7-8 and TRBJ2-7; D may be TRBD1 (6 bases). Trimming removed 5 bases at V and 7 bases at J, with 21 bases between. The CDR3 extends over 15 amino acids. CDR1 is SGHVS, CDR2 FQNEAQ, per germline. CDR3 loop: CASSPRQVPYEEQYF. As DNA, the CDR3 is TGTGCCAGCAGCCCCCGACAGGTCCCCTACGAAGAGCAGTACTTC.

The chain couples TRBV18 to TRBJ2-3, with D unclear. Looked up from germline, CDR1 is KGHSH and CDR2 is LQKENI. The V end was cut by 0 bases, the J end by 2 bases, with 12 bases between. This CDR3 is built from 16 residues. The CDR3 region is CASSPPQKLLTDTQYF. Written as DNA, the CDR3 is TGTGCCAGCTCACCACCCCAGAAGTTGCTCACAGATACGCAGTATTTT.

The chain employs TRBV19 and TRBJ2-7; TRBD1 aligns across 10 bases. J gave up 3 bases and V 5 bases, and 7 bases lay outside the gene matches. Per the germline V gene, CDR1 is LNHDA and CDR2 is SQIVND (reference sequence). The length of the CDR3 is 15 residues. CDR3 loop: CASSSRQGANYEQYF. Here the CDR3 DNA reads TGTGCCAGTAGTTCTCGACAGGGGGCCAACTACGAGCAGTACTTC.

The chain employs TRBV19 and TRBJ1-2; D is unresolved. The CDR3 has 14 residues. V shed 5 bases and J shed 3 bases, with 13 bases lying between them. Germline CDR1 LNHDA, CDR2 SQIVND (reference sequence). The CDR3 DNA sequence: TGTGCCAGTAGTGCACAGCGGGAGTACTATGGCTACACCTTC. It is translated as CASSAQREYYGYTF. Variable domain in full (rest from reference TRBV19 and TRBJ1-2): DGGITQSPKYLFRKEGQNVTLSCEQNLNHDAMYWYRQDPGQGLRLIYYSQIVNDFQKGDIAEGYSVSREKKESFPLTVTSAQKNPTAFYLCASSAQREYYGYTFGSGTRLTVV.

The V call is TRBV9, the J call TRBJ2-7; tentatively, D is TRBD1 (5 bases). Germline CDR1 is SGDLS and CDR2 is YYNGEE. Trimming pared 4 bases from V and 5 bases from J, leaving 10 bases between. The CDR3 is 12 residues long. This CDR3 is CASSSTGNEQYF. The CDR3 DNA is TGTGCCAGCAGCTCAACAGGCAACGAGCAGTACTTC.

CDR3 region: CASRSPAVQETQYF. DNA of the CDR3: TGTGCCAGCAGGTCTCCCGCGGTTCAAGAGACCCAGTACTTC. This chain links TRBV28 with TRBJ2-5; D is unresolved. The CDR3 length is 14 residues. V lost 6 bases, J lost 2 bases, and 13 bases lay in between. The germline gives CDR1 MDHEN, CDR2 SYDVKM.

The chain carries TRBV7-9 and TRBJ2-5, with TRBD2 identical over 8 bases. Looked up from germline, CDR1 is SEHNR and CDR2 is FQNEAQ (reference sequence). The V and J ends lost 1 base and 5 bases, in that order; junction bases with no gene match: 9. This CDR3 is built from 16 residues. Here the CDR3 reads CASSLGLAGGEETQYF. Written as DNA, the CDR3 is TGTGCCAGCAGCTTAGGGCTGGCGGGGGGTGAGGAGACCCAGTACTTC.

This clone was detected many times. This chain links TRBV4-1 with TRBJ2-3, with 15 positions matching TRBD2. CDR1 is MGHRA and CDR2 is YSYEKL in the germline V gene. CDR3 length equals 20 residues. V trimming: 0 bases; J trimming: 2 bases; junction bases outside the gene matches: 9. CDR3 residues: CASSQDYGLAGGLFTDTQYF. The CDR3 DNA reads TGCGCCAGCAGCCAAGATTACGGACTAGCGGGGGGGTTATTCACAGATACGCAGTATTTT.

The sample holds a few counts of this clone. The chain uses TRBV4-2 and TRBJ2-1; maybe TRBD2 (6 bases). Per the germline V gene, CDR1 is LGHNA and CDR2 is YNFKEQ. The ends were cut back, 0 bases at V and 0 bases at J, with 15 bases in the middle. CDR3 size: 18 residues. CDR3 nucleotide sequence: TGTGCCAGCAGCCAAGATCCGTCGGGGAGGAGCTCCTACAATGAGCAGTTCTTC. It encodes CASSQDPSGRSSYNEQFF.

The chain carries TRBV19 and TRBJ2-1; TRBD1 agrees at 7 bases. The CDR3 runs to 17 residues. Per germline, CDR1 LNHDA and CDR2 SQIVND (reference sequence). V shed 3 bases, J shed 3 bases, and the junction held 11 bases outside the gene matches. The chain's CDR3 is CASSIHDRALYYNEQFF. CDR3 bases: TGTGCCAGTAGTATTCACGACAGGGCCTTGTACTACAATGAGCAGTTCTTC.

This clone was detected only a few times. The J gene is TRBJ1-2, the V gene TRBV5-6, with D unclear. Germline values: CDR1 SGHDT, CDR2 YYEEEE. V was pared by 0 bases and J by 2 bases, with 17 bases between. The CDR3 is 17 residues long. The CDR3 bases are TGTGCCAGCAGCTTGGACGTACGGAGGCCCCCGAACTATGGCTACACCTTC. Protein: CASSLDVRRPPNYGYTF.

This rearrangement joins TRBV3-1 (or the pseudogene TRBV3-2) to TRBJ2-2, with D perhaps matching TRBD1 (6 bases). Between the trimmed V and J ends, which lost 6 bases and 3 bases, there was a span of 11 bases. Germline-derived CDR1 and CDR2 are LGHDT and YNNKEL (reference sequence). This CDR3 is built from 14 residues. The DNA for the CDR3 is TGTGCCAGCAGTCCGGGACAACACACCGGGGAGCTGTTTTTT. Translated, it gives CASSPGQHTGELFF.

The rearrangement uses TRBV25-1 and TRBJ2-7, with D possibly matching TRBD1 (6 bases). V dropped 9 bases and J dropped 2 bases, with 17 bases sitting between them. Germline V CDR1 and CDR2: MGHDK, SYGVNS. The CDR3 sequence is 14 residues long. The CDR3 loop reads CASPEDRTTYEQYF. The CDR3 DNA reads as TGTGCCAGTCCGGAAGACAGGACCACCTACGAGCAGTACTTC.

The rearrangement joins TRBV3-1 (or the pseudogene TRBV3-2) to TRBJ1-1, with 12 bases that match TRBD1. The V segment lost 1 base and the J segment 6 bases; nucleotides outside the gene matches: 3. CDR3 length: 15 residues. Germline V gives CDR1 LGHDT, CDR2 YNNKEL (reference sequence). The CDR3 nucleotides are TGTGCCAGCAGCCAAGCAGGGACAGGGGGCTCTGAAGCTTTCTTT. This encodes CASSQAGTGGSEAFF.

V usage is TRBV7-9 and J usage is TRBJ1-2; the D gene is possibly TRBD1 (6 bases). The CDR3 runs to 14 residues. Looked up from germline, CDR1 is SEHNR and CDR2 is FQNEAQ (reference sequence). V dropped 5 bases and J dropped 4 bases, with 14 bases sitting between them. The DNA of the CDR3 is TGTGCCAGCAGCCCCCGGACAGACTTCTATGGCTACACCTTC. This encodes CASSPRTDFYGYTF.

Comment on this clone: The sample holds other DNA sequences that translate to the same CDR3. V is TRBV19 and J is TRBJ1-1; no definite D call. The CDR3 is 14 amino acids. Germline values: CDR1 LNHDA, CDR2 SQIVND (reference sequence). Trimming stripped 0 bases from V and 2 bases from J, with 7 bases between. The CDR3 region has the DNA TGTGCCAGTAGTATAGATACACAAAACACTGAAGCTTTCTTT. This sequence encodes CASSIDTQNTEAFF.